This TCR beta chain derives from a study of CD8 T cells in ankylosing spondylitis. About this clonotype: Its target is not known.

Study-wide results and caveats: In ankylosing spondylitis patients, matched synovial fluid reportedly showed significant enrichment of disease-linked clones. For ankylosing spondylitis blood, a TCR beta motif of roughly 8 highly homologous variants appeared characteristic. Certain motif variants had earlier been reported in reactive arthritis synovial fluid and blood.

It was by quantitative 5'-RACE with molecular barcodes that TCR beta libraries were made. TCRdb reprocessed the 5' RACE reads via MiXCR and lists one record per CDR3 protein. Here the sample spans roughly 440,000 distinct CDR3 sequences, 15% to 20% being singletons. CDR1 is SQVTM, CDR2 ANQGSEA, per germline. This CDR3 contains 13 residues. V gave up 6 bases and J gave up 2 bases, with 11 bases separating them. This TCR came from a male donor with ankylosing spondylitis. The sample taken for sequencing was blood, either unsorted or a sorted T cell fraction (not recorded which). The chain uses TRBV29-1 and TRBJ2-1; D not certain. CDR3 sequence: CSVQLSAYNEQFF. In DNA, the CDR3 is TGCAGCGTACAGCTGTCAGCCTACAATGAGCAGTTCTTC.